Below, 18 T cell receptor beta chains from the same sample are listed, as sequenced in a study of sequential checkpoint blockade in melanoma. The treatment was: randomized to nivolumab then ipilimumab (arm A) or the reverse (arm B). Here immunoSEQ multiplex PCR was the method, and the copy in TCRdb shows in-frame clones only, minus some. This sample has about 4,800 clones, with around 40% found just once. Sequenced here: tumor tissue (inferred from file names), sampled from a patient given nivolumab and ipilimumab in sequence. The source of these receptors is a human donor with melanoma.

The CDR3 DNA sequence: TGTGCCAGTAGTCCCCAGGAGGGGTATGGCTACACCTTC. It codes for CASSPQEGYGYTF. The V call is TRBV19, the J call TRBJ1-2; a weak D match, TRBD1 (5 bases). The CDR3 totals 13 residues. The V gene's germline CDR1 is LNHDA and CDR2 SQIVND (reference sequence). Between the trimmed V and J ends, which lost 5 bases and 5 bases, there was a span of 12 bases.

This clone has only a few counts. The genes are TRBV15 and TRBJ2-7, with D unclear. There are 14 residues in the CDR3. From germline, CDR1 is LNHNV and CDR2 YYDKDF (reference sequence). V lost 1 base and J 1 base, leaving 8 bases between the germline ends. In nucleotides, the CDR3 is TGTGCCACCAGCAGAGGTGGTCAATCCTACGAGCAGTACTTC. Protein sequence: CATSRGGQSYEQYF.

This clone has a handful of counts. This chain joins TRBV23-1 and TRBJ2-3; 10 bases are a match to TRBD2. Being an ORF, TRBV23-1 has a function that is uncertain. V lost 6 bases to trimming and J lost 4 bases; unmatched junction nucleotides: 13. The CDR3 runs 17 residues. In DNA form, the CDR3 reads TGCGCCAGCAGCCGGACTAGCGGAGGGGGCGGGGCAGATACGCAGTATTTT. Translating gives CASSRTSGGGGADTQYF.

The CDR3 DNA reads TGTGCCAGCAGCGTAGTGGCCACAGATACGCAGTATTTT. This encodes CASSVVATDTQYF. The gene calls are TRBV9 and TRBJ2-3; no definite D call. V was shortened by 0 bases and J by 2 bases, with 4 bases between the two germline ends. Germline CDR1 SGDLS, CDR2 YYNGEE. This CDR3 spans 13 amino acids.

In its sample, this clone was seen a few times. The chain couples TRBV9 to TRBJ2-7, with D possibly matching TRBD1 (5 bases). The CDR3 covers 14 residues. V lost 7 bases and J lost 0, with 14 bases in between. Germline CDR1 SGDLS, CDR2 YYNGEE. The CDR3 bases are TGTGCCAGCGTTTCAGGGCTCTCCTCCTACGAGCAGTACTTC. Its protein is CASVSGLSSYEQYF.

The chain couples TRBV5-1 to TRBJ2-7; D might be TRBD2 (6 bases). Trimming took 2 bases from V and 3 from J, leaving 12 bases between them. The CDR3 is 14 amino acids. Per the germline V gene, CDR1 is SGHRS and CDR2 is YFSETQ. For the CDR3, the DNA is TGCGCCAGCAGCTTCGGGCAGGAGGGCTACGAGCAGTACTTC. As protein: CASSFGQEGYEQYF.

The DNA of the CDR3 is TGTGCCAGTAGCCACAGGGAGGAGGCTCAGCCCCAGCATTTT. Protein sequence: CASSHREEAQPQHF. The genes are TRBV19 and TRBJ1-5; tentatively, D is TRBD1 (6 bases). V lost 6 bases and J lost 6, with 15 bases in between. Germline V gives CDR1 LNHDA, CDR2 SQIVND (reference sequence). The length of the CDR3 is 14 residues.

This clone was detected a few times. The chain recombines TRBV6-8 with TRBJ1-2, with 8 bases matching TRBD1. The CDR3 contains 15 residues. Trimming took 6 bases from V and 0 from J; bases not matched to a gene: 6. Germline V CDR1 and CDR2: MNHGY, SAAAGT. The CDR3 DNA reads as TGTGCCAGCAGCTCCCCGGACAGGGCTAACTATGGCTACACCTTC. Amino acid sequence: CASSSPDRANYGYTF.

A single count supports this clone. This chain connects TRBV19 to TRBJ2-7, with D possibly called TRBD1 or TRBD2 (6 bases each). Per germline, CDR1 LNHDA and CDR2 SQIVND (reference sequence). This CDR3 region has 13 residues. V was pared by 8 bases and J by 0 bases, with 11 bases between. The CDR3 DNA sequence: TGTGCCAGTCAAGGGGGGACCTCCTACGAGCAGTACTTC. It encodes CASQGGTSYEQYF.

The J gene is TRBJ2-7, the V gene TRBV1; TRBD1 is the table's D call and was not checked against the DNA. TRBV1 is labeled a pseudogene. The CDR3 runs 14 residues. Here the CDR3 DNA reads TGCGCCAGCAGCCAAGCCGGGACAGGGGTCGAGCAGTACTTC. It is translated as CASSQAGTGVEQYF.

The chain recombines TRBV15 with TRBJ2-6; 9 bases line up with TRBD1. CDR1 is LNHNV and CDR2 is YYDKDF in the germline V gene (reference sequence). The CDR3 covers 18 residues. V trimming: 3 bases; J trimming: 2 bases; junction bases outside the gene matches: 8. CDR3 DNA sequence: TGTGCCACCAGCAGCCAGGGACAGGGTGGGGCTGGGGCCAACGTCCTGACTTTC. It codes for CATSSQGQGGAGANVLTF.

V usage is TRBV7-6 and J usage is TRBJ1-2; TRBD1 might be the D (6 bases). CDR3 size: 16 residues. The germline V gene has CDR1 SGHVS and CDR2 FNYEAQ. V was cut by 4 bases and J by 4 bases, with 19 bases left in between. This CDR3 is CASSSAGAGGGYGYTF. The CDR3 coding sequence is TGTGCCAGCAGCTCGGCGGGGGCTGGGGGCGGCTATGGCTACACCTTC.

The chain has TRBV2 and TRBJ1-2; a weak D match, TRBD1 (5 bases). CDR1 is SNHLY, CDR2 FYNNEI, per germline. The CDR3 is made up of 13 amino acids. Trimming took 6 bases from V and 3 from J, leaving 11 bases between them. In DNA, the CDR3 is TGTGCCAGCAGCGGGATAGGGGACTATGGCTACACCTTC. This encodes CASSGIGDYGYTF.

This clone was detected a few times. The chain uses TRBV19 and TRBJ2-7; possible D gene TRBD2, 5 bases. Between the trimmed V and J ends, which lost 6 bases and 2 bases, there was a span of 17 bases. This CDR3 has 15 residues. Per germline, CDR1 LNHDA and CDR2 SQIVND (reference sequence). CDR3 sequence (DNA): TGTGCCAGTAGCAGTCCCGGGGAGCGGACCTACGAGCAGTACTTC. Its translation is CASSSPGERTYEQYF.

This sequence joins TRBV18 and TRBJ1-3; D is possibly TRBD1 (5 bases). Germline V CDR1 and CDR2: KGHSH, LQKENI. CDR3 size: 12 residues. V was pared by 3 bases and J by 11 bases, with 11 bases between. The CDR3 region has the DNA TGTGCCAGCTCACCCCGGGACCGAGCCATATATTTT. Residues: CASSPRDRAIYF.

The chain couples TRBV19 to TRBJ1-4; no definite D call. This CDR3 region has 15 residues. Germline-derived CDR1 and CDR2 are LNHDA and SQIVND (reference sequence). Deletions cut 5 bases from V and 0 bases from J, with 10 bases between. The CDR3 sequence is CASSWTPATNEKLFF. In DNA form, the CDR3 reads TGTGCCAGTAGTTGGACGCCCGCAACTAATGAAAAACTGTTTTTT.

This clone turned up a few times. The chain has TRBV11-3 and TRBJ1-1, with 8 positions matching TRBD1. Trimming took 6 bases from V and 2 from J; bases not matched to a gene: 8. The CDR3 contains 15 residues. Germline CDR1 SGHNT, CDR2 YENEEA. The CDR3 protein is CASRTGGNTNTEAFF. For the CDR3, the DNA is TGTGCCAGCAGAACAGGGGGTAACACCAACACTGAAGCTTTCTTT.

The J gene is TRBJ2-1, the V gene TRBV10-2, with TRBD2 identical over 7 bases. V trimming: 4 bases; J trimming: 3 bases; junction bases outside the gene matches: 6. The CDR3 extends over 15 amino acids. The germline CDR1 and CDR2 sequences are WSHSY and SAAADI. The DNA of the CDR3 is TGCGCCAGCAGTGTGTCTCTAGCGGTCTACAATGAGCAGTTCTTC. It specifies CASSVSLAVYNEQFF.